The entry below gives a single T cell receptor (beta chain) sequence along with its context. As processed by the authors: Counts of nucleated cells, estimated from reference gene primer amplification, were obtained. Profiling relied on immunoSEQ multiplex PCR, and the TCRdb table lists in-frame clones only, not all of them. That table gives V, J and clone size, and the DNA gave D and trimming. The table records 150,000 to 200,000 clones, roughly four fifths of them present only once. This entry is derived from a study of blood T cell repertoires in COVID-19. The wider study: Acute and convalescent COVID-19 specimens originated in the United States, Italy and Spain. The analysed material was cDNA or gDNA that came from T cells, B-cell-depleted T cells, or PBMCs.

The CDR3 loop spans 15 amino acids. V was cut by 2 bases and J by 4 bases, with 14 bases left in between. The germline V gene has CDR1 SGDLS and CDR2 YYNGEE. The TCR originated in a woman aged 80 or over with acute or convalescent COVID-19. V is TRBV9 and J is TRBJ2-3; D is undetermined. The specimen was peripheral blood. CDR3 sequence reads: CASSVAGSWADTQYF. CDR3 nucleotides: TGTGCCAGCAGCGTTGCTGGTAGCTGGGCAGATACGCAGTATTTT.